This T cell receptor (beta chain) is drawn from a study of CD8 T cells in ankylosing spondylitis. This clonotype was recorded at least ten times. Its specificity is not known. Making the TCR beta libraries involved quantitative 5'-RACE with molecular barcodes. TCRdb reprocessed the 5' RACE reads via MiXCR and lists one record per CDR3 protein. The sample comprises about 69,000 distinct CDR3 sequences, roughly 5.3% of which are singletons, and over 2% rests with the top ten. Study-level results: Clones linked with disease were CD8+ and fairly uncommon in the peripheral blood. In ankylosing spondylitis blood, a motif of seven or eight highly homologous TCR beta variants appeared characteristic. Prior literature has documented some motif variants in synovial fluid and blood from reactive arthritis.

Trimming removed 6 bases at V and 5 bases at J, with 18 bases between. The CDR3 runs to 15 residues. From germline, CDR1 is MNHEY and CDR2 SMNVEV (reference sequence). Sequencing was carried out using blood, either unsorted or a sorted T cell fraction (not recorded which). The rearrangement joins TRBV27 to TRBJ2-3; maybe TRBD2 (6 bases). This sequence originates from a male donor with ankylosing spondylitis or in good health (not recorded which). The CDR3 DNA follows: TGTGCCAGCAGCCCCGTTTGGGGGGTGGTAGATACGCAGTATTTT. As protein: CASSPVWGVVDTQYF.